In this sample, the clone carrying this T cell receptor beta chain turned up a few times. Its antigen is not identified. The data derive from a study of identical twins. Carrying unique molecular identifiers, the cDNA also gained a universal primer site through template switching. TCRdb ran MiXCR on the 5' RACE reads and lists one entry per CDR3 protein. The data show 1.5 million to 2 million distinct CDR3 sequences, roughly 35% seen once. V lost 4 bases and J 4 bases, leaving 11 bases between the germline ends. Germline CDR1 reads SEHNR; CDR2 reads FQNEAQ (reference sequence). This CDR3 comprises 14 residues. Points from the study as a whole: Excess sharing by twins proved weaker in beta out-of-frame sequences. Twin-shared out-of-frame alpha sequences were enriched for low generation probability. It was cross-sectional statistical analysis, not following the same donors, that the conclusions relied on.

The chain couples TRBV7-9 to TRBJ2-1; D not resolved. Source material: cord blood. The sequence was obtained from a newborn girl in good health. CDR3 sequence (DNA): TGTGCCAGCAGCTCGGGTCCATTTTACAATGAGCAGTTCTTC. It is translated as CASSSGPFYNEQFF.